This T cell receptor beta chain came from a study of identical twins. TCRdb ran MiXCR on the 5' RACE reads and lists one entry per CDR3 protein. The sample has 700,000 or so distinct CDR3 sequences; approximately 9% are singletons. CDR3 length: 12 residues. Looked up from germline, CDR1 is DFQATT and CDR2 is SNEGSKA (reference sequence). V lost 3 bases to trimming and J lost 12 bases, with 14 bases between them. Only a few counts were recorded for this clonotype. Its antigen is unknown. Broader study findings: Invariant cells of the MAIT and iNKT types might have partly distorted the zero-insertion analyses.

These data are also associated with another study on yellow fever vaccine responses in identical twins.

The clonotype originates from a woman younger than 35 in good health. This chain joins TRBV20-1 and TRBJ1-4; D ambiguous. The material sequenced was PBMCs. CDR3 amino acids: CSARGVPEELFF. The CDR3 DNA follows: TGCAGTGCTAGGGGTGTCCCGGAAGAACTGTTTTTT.